This passage covers 21 T cell receptor beta chains from one sample sequenced in a study of tumor and adjacent non-tumor tissue in lung cancer. The library came from three nested PCR rounds adapted from ARM-PCR protocols. TCRdb processed the multiplex PCR reads anew with MiXCR; each CDR3 protein has one entry. The table includes tens of thousands of distinct CDR3 sequences, 60% to 80% detected once. RNA was extracted from bulk tissue without any cell sorting. More than 3 cm separated this lung sample from the edge of the tumor. Sequences were obtained from distant non-tumor lung tissue. These receptors all come from a woman aged 55-69 years with non-small cell lung cancer.

J is TRBJ2-3 and V is TRBV6-6; D tentatively fits TRBD1 or TRBD2 (6 bases each). CDR1 is MNHNY and CDR2 is SVGAGI in the germline V gene (reference sequence). The CDR3 is made up of 15 amino acids. Trimming cost V 6 bases and J 4 bases, with 17 bases left between them. CDR3 protein: CASSNRGEESDTQYF. In DNA form, the CDR3 reads TGTGCCAGCAGCAATAGGGGGGAGGAGTCAGATACGCAGTATTTT.

This clonotype occurred many times. A much larger clone is a single base away; this may be a read error. The chain couples TRBV6-2 or TRBV6-3 to TRBJ2-1; perhaps TRBD1 as D (5 bases). The CDR3 sequence is 13 residues long. V lost 0 bases and J lost 6, with 6 bases in between. The germline V gene encodes CDR1 MNHEY and CDR2 SVGEGT. This chain's CDR3 is CASSYSDTNEQFF. In DNA, the CDR3 is TGTGCCAGCAGTTACTCGGACACCAATGAGCAGTTCTTC.

By frequency in the sample, this clonotype is medium-sized. This sequence joins TRBV12-3 or TRBV12-4 and TRBJ1-1; D not resolved. The CDR3 length is 15 residues. V lost 6 bases to trimming and J lost 8 bases, with 22 bases between them. The CDR3 nucleotides read TGTGCCAGCAGCCCGGGAAGCGGCGGGATACACGAAGCTTTCTTT. The encoded protein is CASSPGSGGIHEAFF.

Worth noting for this clonotype: At one end, the junction sequence differs from germline, possibly due to a read error. V usage is TRBV20-1 and J usage is TRBJ1-5; D is unresolved. The CDR3 covers 13 residues. In germline, CDR1 is DFQATT, CDR2 SNEGSKA (reference sequence). The CDR3 here is CNVRDFGNQPQHF. The CDR3 DNA reads as TGCAATGTTAGAGATTTCGGTAATCAGCCCCAACATTTT.

On this clonotype itself: In this CDR3 the conserved last residue, phenylalanine or tryptophan, is missing, so a read error is likely. The rearrangement joins TRBV11-2 to TRBJ2-5; D is perhaps TRBD1 (6 bases). The CDR3 contains 13 residues. Germline CDR1 is SGHAT and CDR2 is FQNNGV. V shed 5 bases and J shed 10 bases, with 17 bases lying between them. CDR3: CASSRPGTRDQYS. As DNA, the CDR3 is TGTGCCAGCAGCCGCCCCGGGACAAGGGACCAGTACTCC.

This clonotype came up a few times. One junction end disagrees with the germline gene, perhaps due to a read error. V is TRBV11-2 and J is TRBJ1-1, with 12 bases identical to TRBD1. This CDR3 spans 16 amino acids. CDR1 and CDR2 from the germline V gene are SGHAT and FQNNGV. The CDR3 nucleotides are TGTGCCAGCAACATTGGGACAGGGGGCCTGAACACTGAAGCCTTCTTT. Translated, it gives CASNIGTGGLNTEAFF.

As to this clonotype: It is likely a read error, because the conserved phenylalanine at the end of the CDR3 is missing. No DNA is shown, since the ends of the CDR3 on it are uncertain; the CDR3 is the one TCRdb lists. The chain links TRBV11-3 to TRBJ1-4. CDR1 is SGHNT, CDR2 YENEEA, per germline. Ends included, the CDR3 has 17 residues. CDR3 sequence: CASSRRRGAGTNEKLIL.

Note on this clonotype: Its ends do not fully match the called genes, so a read error is possible. J is TRBJ2-7 and V is TRBV11-2; D is undetermined. CDR3 length: 14 residues. CDR1 SGHAT and CDR2 FQNNGV come from the germline V gene. The CDR3 loop is CASSLPTGRYDQYF. CDR3 nucleotide sequence: TGTGCCAGCAGCTTACCAACCGGGCGCTACGATCAGTACTTC.

A remark on this clonotype: One junction end does not reproduce the germline sequence, and a read error may be involved. The chain recombines TRBV5-5 with TRBJ2-5; a weak D match, TRBD1 (6 bases). The CDR3 totals 17 residues. Germline loops: CDR1 SGHKS, CDR2 YYEKEE (reference sequence). This CDR3 reads CASSPGDRGNNTETQYF. In DNA form, the CDR3 reads TGTGCCAGCAGCCCGGGCGATAGGGGGAATAATACGGAGACCCAATACTTC.

This clonotype was found once. The CDR3 is CATRHRGRGPLQYF. The CDR3 bases are TGTGCCACCAGGCACCGCGGCAGGGGTCCCTTGCAGTACTTC. The rearrangement joins TRBV5-4 to TRBJ2-7; D might be TRBD1 (6 bases). This CDR3 contains 14 residues. The V and J ends lost 9 bases and 9 bases respectively, with 25 bases between them. The germline CDR1 and CDR2 sequences are SGHNT and YYREEE (reference sequence).

Comment on this clonotype: An end of the junction does not agree with germline; a read error may underlie this. The rearrangement uses TRBV4-2 and TRBJ2-1; the D gene is possibly TRBD1 (5 bases). Germline V gene sequence: CDR1 LGHNA, CDR2 YNFKEQ. The CDR3 is 15 residues long. The DNA of the CDR3 is TGTACCAGCAGTAGAAGGGGTAGCTCCTACAATGAGCAGTTCTTC. Translation: CTSSRRGSSYNEQFF.

About this clonotype: The CDR3 end shows no conserved phenylalanine or tryptophan, and so a read error is likely. The chain uses TRBV11-2 and TRBJ1-2, with D perhaps matching TRBD1 (5 bases). This CDR3 is built from 13 residues. V lost 5 bases, J lost 7 bases, and 14 bases lay in between. Germline V gene sequence: CDR1 SGHAT, CDR2 FQNNGV. The CDR3 DNA reads TGTGCCAGCAGCACTATAGGGGTCTCTGGCTACACCTTA. Translated: CASSTIGVSGYTL.

Regarding this clonotype: Its ends do not fully match the called genes, so a read error is possible. The chain links TRBV29-1 to TRBJ1-1; D may be TRBD1 (6 bases). CDR1 and CDR2 (germline): SQVTM, ANQGSEA. CDR3 length equals 12 residues. CDR3 in DNA: TGTAGCGTTGAACCTCAACAGGGTACAGCTTTCTTT. This translates into CSVEPQQGTAFF.

This chain links TRBV6-1 with TRBJ1-5; the D call may be TRBD1 or TRBD2 (6 bases each). The end of the DNA aligns better with TRBJ2-3, so the J call may be wrong. The CDR3 has 17 residues. CDR1 is MNHNS, CDR2 SASEGT, per germline. The CDR3, as DNA: TGTGCCAGCAGAGCCCAAGGGGGAGGATTGGGCAATCAGCCCCAGTATTTT. It specifies CASRAQGGGLGNQPQYF.

Of note for this clonotype: The germline gene is not matched at one end of the junction; a read error may be the cause. This CDR3 is CASGQGAEWLEGYTF. CDR3 nucleotide sequence: TGTGCCAGCGGCCAAGGAGCAGAGTGGTTGGAGGGCTACACCTTC. The genes are TRBV4-2 and TRBJ1-2; D not resolved. The CDR3 contains 15 residues. Germline-derived CDR1 and CDR2 are LGHNA and YNFKEQ.

A single count supports this clonotype. One end of the junction fails to match germline, which may point to a read error. The CDR3 DNA sequence: TGTGCCATCAGCAGACAGGGCCTGAACACTGGGGAGCTGTTTTTT. Translation gives CAISRQGLNTGELFF. The chain joins TRBV12-3 or TRBV12-4 to TRBJ2-2; 7 nucleotides align to TRBD1. CDR3 length: 15 residues.

Comment on this clonotype: One end of the junction does not line up with germline, which may come from a read error. V is TRBV11-2 and J is TRBJ1-2, with D possibly matching TRBD1 (5 bases). Germline CDR1 reads SGHAT; CDR2 reads FQNNGV. The CDR3 is 14 amino acids. The CDR3, as DNA: TGTGCCAGTAGCTTAGGGGCGAGGAACTATGGCTACACCTTC. Residues: CASSLGARNYGYTF.

This clonotype was found many times. This chain links TRBV5-4 with TRBJ2-6; 9 positions match TRBD1. The CDR3 contains 18 residues. Germline trimming cut 5 bases from V and 1 base from J; bases unmatched to any gene: 10. Germline CDR1 is SGHNT and CDR2 is YYREEE (reference sequence). The CDR3 here is CASSRPGTGRSGANVLTF. The DNA for the CDR3 is TGTGCCAGCAGTCGCCCCGGGACAGGGAGGTCTGGGGCCAACGTCCTGACTTTC.

In the case of this clonotype: It may be a read error: a sequence one base away is much more abundant. The chain recombines TRBV20-1 with TRBJ2-1, with TRBD1 as a possible D gene (7 bases). Germline V gene sequence: CDR1 DFQATT, CDR2 SNEGSKA (reference sequence). There are 16 residues in the CDR3. CDR3 sequence (DNA): TGCAATGCTAGAGATCGGGAGACAGGGCCCGTTGGTGAGCAGTTCTTC. Its translation is CNARDRETGPVGEQFF.

With regard to this clonotype: The junction departs from germline at one end; a sequencing error may be responsible. J is TRBJ2-7 and V is TRBV29-1; D is perhaps TRBD1 (6 bases). Germline values: CDR1 SQVTM, CDR2 ANQGSEA. The CDR3 is 12 amino acids. CDR3 in amino acids: CSVERQAYEQDF. The CDR3 DNA reads as TGCAGCGTTGAGCGACAGGCCTACGAGCAGGACTTC.

This rearrangement joins TRBV7-2 to TRBJ2-7; 7 bases match TRBD1. Germline lookup yields CDR1 SGHTA and CDR2 FQGNSA. CDR3 size: 14 residues. After removal of 5 bases from V and 3 bases from J, the junction contained 7 bases not matched to a gene. The CDR3 here is CASSLRDSYYEQYF. Written as DNA, the CDR3 is TGTGCCAGCAGCCTAAGGGACAGCTACTACGAGCAGTACTTC.